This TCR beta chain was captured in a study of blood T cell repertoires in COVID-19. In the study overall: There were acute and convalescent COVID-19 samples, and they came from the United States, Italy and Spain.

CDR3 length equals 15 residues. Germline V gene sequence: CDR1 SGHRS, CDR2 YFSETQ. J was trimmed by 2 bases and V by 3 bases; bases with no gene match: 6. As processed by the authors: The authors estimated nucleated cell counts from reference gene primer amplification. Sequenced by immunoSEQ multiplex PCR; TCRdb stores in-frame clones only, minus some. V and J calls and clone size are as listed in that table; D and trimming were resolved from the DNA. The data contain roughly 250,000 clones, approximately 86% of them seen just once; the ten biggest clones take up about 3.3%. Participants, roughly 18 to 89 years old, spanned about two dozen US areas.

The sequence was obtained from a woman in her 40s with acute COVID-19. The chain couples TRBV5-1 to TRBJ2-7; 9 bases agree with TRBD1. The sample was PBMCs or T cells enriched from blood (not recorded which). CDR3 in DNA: TGCGCCAGCAGCTGGGCCGGGACAGGGACCTACGAGCAGTACTTC. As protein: CASSWAGTGTYEQYF.